These T cell receptor beta chains were read from a single sample in a study of identical twins. TCRdb re-called the 5' RACE reads through MiXCR, storing one row per CDR3 protein. The sample records about 890,000 distinct CDR3 sequences, 12% being singletons. These records were also assigned to another study, of yellow fever vaccine responses in identical twins.

The sample was PBMCs. The receptors were gathered from a woman younger than 30 in good health. CDR3s include the opening cysteine and the closing phenylalanine or tryptophan. The order of the fields is V gene, J gene, clone size, D gene, CDR3 protein, CDR3 DNA. A D gene is named only where the DNA matches it firmly. Only part of the rows carry a size: once, few, many, or a class if the clone is expanded.

v_gene: TRBV5-1; j_gene: TRBJ2-1; abundance: few; d_gene: .; CDR3aa: CASSSELGLGEQFF; CDR3nt: TGCGCCAGCAGCTCGGAACTAGGCCTCGGTGAGCAGTTCTTC
v_gene: TRBV11-2; j_gene: TRBJ1-1; abundance: few; d_gene: .; CDR3aa: CASSFTLDRFFGTEAFF; CDR3nt: TGTGCCAGCAGCTTTACGTTGGACAGATTTTTCGGCACTGAAGCTTTCTTT
v_gene: TRBV4-1; j_gene: TRBJ1-4; abundance: few; d_gene: TRBD1; CDR3aa: CASSRQGNLVKLFF; CDR3nt: TGCGCCAGCAGCCGACAGGGGAATTTGGTAAAACTGTTTTTT
v_gene: TRBV28; j_gene: TRBJ1-4; abundance: many; d_gene: .; CDR3aa: CASRVPGTEKLFF; CDR3nt: TGTGCCAGCAGGGTACCCGGGACAGAAAAACTGTTTTTT
v_gene: TRBV5-1; j_gene: TRBJ2-1; abundance: .; d_gene: TRBD1; CDR3aa: CASSLLQGNYNEQFF; CDR3nt: TGCGCCAGCAGCTTACTACAGGGGAACTACAATGAGCAGTTCTTC
v_gene: TRBV2; j_gene: TRBJ2-5; abundance: few; d_gene: TRBD2; CDR3aa: CASSDPSGGEETQYF; CDR3nt: TGTGCCAGCAGTGACCCTAGCGGAGGGGAAGAGACCCAGTACTTC
v_gene: TRBV12-3/TRBV12-4; j_gene: TRBJ2-3; abundance: many; d_gene: TRBD2; CDR3aa: CASSPLAGATDTQYF; CDR3nt: TGTGCCAGCAGTCCTCTAGCGGGAGCCACAGATACGCAGTATTTT
v_gene: TRBV12-3/TRBV12-4; j_gene: TRBJ2-7; abundance: .; d_gene: TRBD1; CDR3aa: CASSPGQDRDYEQYF; CDR3nt: TGTGCCAGCAGCCCGGGACAGGACCGAGACTACGAGCAGTACTTC
v_gene: TRBV7-9; j_gene: TRBJ2-2; abundance: many; d_gene: TRBD2; CDR3aa: CASSSPGAGANTGELFF; CDR3nt: TGTGCCAGCAGCTCCCCGGGAGCGGGGGCGAACACCGGGGAGCTGTTTTTT
v_gene: TRBV6-5; j_gene: TRBJ1-2; abundance: .; d_gene: TRBD1; CDR3aa: CASSYTAGTGNGYTF; CDR3nt: TGTGCCAGCAGTTACACCGCCGGGACAGGGAATGGCTACACCTTC
v_gene: TRBV20-1; j_gene: TRBJ2-5; abundance: few; d_gene: .; CDR3aa: CSARDPTDPRETQYF; CDR3nt: TGCAGTGCTAGAGATCCGACAGACCCCCGAGAGACCCAGTACTTC
v_gene: TRBV2; j_gene: TRBJ2-3; abundance: few; d_gene: TRBD2; CDR3aa: CASRRLAGVLDTDTQYF; CDR3nt: TGTGCCAGCAGACGACTAGCGGGAGTTCTGGACACAGATACGCAGTATTTT
v_gene: TRBV29-1; j_gene: TRBJ1-1; abundance: .; d_gene: TRBD1; CDR3aa: CSVEDVTGGAFF; CDR3nt: TGCAGCGTTGAAGACGTGACAGGGGGAGCTTTCTTT
v_gene: TRBV12-5; j_gene: TRBJ2-1; abundance: many; d_gene: TRBD2; CDR3aa: CASGSFLGLASRRANEQFF; CDR3nt: TGTGCTAGTGGTAGCTTTCTGGGACTAGCGTCAAGGAGGGCCAATGAGCAGTTCTTC
v_gene: TRBV20-1; j_gene: TRBJ2-1; abundance: few; d_gene: .; CDR3aa: CSARRSSVYNEQFF; CDR3nt: TGCAGTGCTCGGAGGTCTAGCGTCTACAATGAGCAGTTCTTC
v_gene: TRBV6-5; j_gene: TRBJ2-1; abundance: few; d_gene: TRBD2; CDR3aa: CASSYPRGGSYNEQFF; CDR3nt: TGTGCCAGCAGTTACCCCCGCGGGGGCTCCTACAATGAGCAGTTCTTC
v_gene: TRBV7-6; j_gene: TRBJ2-1; abundance: few; d_gene: TRBD2; CDR3aa: CASSLAATSGTINEQFF; CDR3nt: TGTGCCAGCAGCTTAGCGGCGACTAGCGGGACCATCAATGAGCAGTTCTTC
v_gene: TRBV4-1; j_gene: TRBJ2-2; abundance: .; d_gene: TRBD1; CDR3aa: CASSQITGGYTGELFF; CDR3nt: TGCGCCAGCAGCCAGATTACAGGGGGTTACACCGGGGAGCTGTTTTTT
v_gene: TRBV5-1; j_gene: TRBJ2-1; abundance: many; d_gene: .; CDR3aa: CASSLEGSSYNEQFF; CDR3nt: TGCGCCAGCAGCTTGGAGGGGAGCTCCTACAATGAGCAGTTCTTC
v_gene: TRBV5-1; j_gene: TRBJ1-6; abundance: .; d_gene: .; CDR3aa: CASSLAGAGRSPLHF; CDR3nt: TGCGCCAGCAGCTTGGCAGGGGCAGGGCGTTCACCCCTCCACTTT
v_gene: TRBV10-3; j_gene: TRBJ2-3; abundance: .; d_gene: TRBD2; CDR3aa: CAITRKAGGQGRTDTQYF; CDR3nt: TGTGCCATCACCAGGAAAGCGGGAGGGCAAGGGCGCACAGATACGCAGTATTTT
v_gene: TRBV7-2; j_gene: TRBJ2-3; abundance: .; d_gene: .; CDR3aa: CASSLGSLQTDTQYF; CDR3nt: TGTGCCAGCAGCTTAGGATCGTTACAGACAGATACGCAGTATTTT
v_gene: TRBV15; j_gene: TRBJ2-4; abundance: few; d_gene: .; CDR3aa: CATSREDTLGNIQYF; CDR3nt: TGTGCCACCAGCAGAGAGGACACCTTGGGGAACATTCAGTACTTC
v_gene: TRBV20-1; j_gene: TRBJ2-1; abundance: few; d_gene: .; CDR3aa: CSALPLYNEQFF; CDR3nt: TGCAGTGCCCTACCCCTTTACAATGAGCAGTTCTTC
v_gene: TRBV5-1; j_gene: TRBJ2-3; abundance: .; d_gene: TRBD1; CDR3aa: CASISRPTGGVYTDTQYF; CDR3nt: TGCGCCAGCATCTCGAGACCGACAGGGGGAGTGTACACAGATACGCAGTATTTT
v_gene: TRBV5-1; j_gene: TRBJ1-1; abundance: many; d_gene: .; CDR3aa: CASSRPTPGDTEAFF; CDR3nt: TGCGCCAGCAGCCGACCAACTCCAGGGGACACTGAAGCTTTCTTT
v_gene: TRBV24-1; j_gene: TRBJ1-2; abundance: many; d_gene: TRBD1; CDR3aa: CATRGQGGADYGYTF; CDR3nt: TGTGCCACCAGGGGACAGGGAGGCGCGGACTATGGCTACACCTTC
v_gene: TRBV28; j_gene: TRBJ1-5; abundance: .; d_gene: .; CDR3aa: CATNQGVEPQHF; CDR3nt: TGTGCCACGAATCAGGGTGTGGAGCCCCAGCATTTT
v_gene: TRBV5-1; j_gene: TRBJ1-1; abundance: few; d_gene: .; CDR3aa: CASSRGGADEAFF; CDR3nt: TGCGCCAGCAGCCGGGGAGGGGCTGATGAAGCTTTCTTT
v_gene: TRBV18; j_gene: TRBJ2-7; abundance: few; d_gene: .; CDR3aa: CASSPRTLGYEQYF; CDR3nt: TGTGCCAGCTCACCGAGGACTCTGGGGTACGAGCAGTACTTC
v_gene: TRBV12-3/TRBV12-4; j_gene: TRBJ2-2; abundance: many; d_gene: .; CDR3aa: CASSPFNTGELFF; CDR3nt: TGTGCCAGCAGTCCCTTCAACACCGGGGAGCTGTTTTTT
v_gene: TRBV10-2; j_gene: TRBJ2-1; abundance: once; d_gene: .; CDR3aa: CASKERDTQRYNEQFF; CDR3nt: TGCGCCAGCAAGGAACGGGACACCCAGCGCTACAATGAGCAGTTCTTC
v_gene: TRBV7-3; j_gene: TRBJ2-4; abundance: .; d_gene: TRBD1; CDR3aa: CASSFAAGGKNIQYF; CDR3nt: TGTGCCAGCAGCTTTGCGGCAGGGGGCAAAAACATTCAGTACTTC